The 14 T cell receptor beta chains reported below all come from one sample, sequenced in a study of response to subunit inactivated influenza vaccine. A single record per CDR3 protein comes from TCRdb applying MiXCR to the RT-PCR reads. The repertoire has about 650,000 distinct CDR3 sequences, 14% of them found once; the top ten carry roughly 7.6%. The sequencing used PBMCs from blood, collected 14 to 15 days before vaccination. These receptors were taken from a man aged 50 to 60 who received an inactivated influenza vaccine.

The V call is TRBV20-1, the J call TRBJ1-4, with TRBD1 as a possible D gene (5 bases). There are 14 residues in the CDR3. Looked up from germline, CDR1 is DFQATT and CDR2 is SNEGSKA (reference sequence). V was trimmed by 6 bases and J by 6 bases, leaving 17 bases between them. The CDR3 DNA follows: TGCAGTGCCGGAAGAGGGGCTAGGTATGAAAAACTGTTTTTT. Translating gives CSAGRGARYEKLFF.

V and J are TRBV7-3 and TRBJ2-1, with 11 bases fitting TRBD2. This CDR3 is built from 15 residues. The germline V gene encodes CDR1 SGHTA and CDR2 FQGTGA. Trimming cost V 5 bases and J 6 bases; bases outside gene matches: 6. CDR3 loop: CASSLGLADRNEQFF. The CDR3 DNA reads as TGTGCCAGCAGCCTGGGACTAGCGGACCGCAATGAGCAGTTCTTC.

This clonotype was observed a few times. The V and J genes are TRBV18 and TRBJ1-1; D call uncertain. The CDR3 totals 14 residues. V gave up 2 bases and J gave up 4 bases, with 11 bases separating them. Germline values: CDR1 KGHSH, CDR2 LQKENI. CDR3 coding DNA: TGTGCCAGCTCACCAAGCCAAGGCGGCACTGAAGCTTTCTTT. This encodes CASSPSQGGTEAFF.

The chain has TRBV9 and TRBJ2-5; the match to TRBD2 covers 7 bases. J gave up 5 bases and V 0 bases, and 7 bases lay outside the gene matches. This CDR3 region has 15 residues. Germline V gene lookup returns CDR1 SGDLS and CDR2 YYNGEE. For the CDR3, the DNA is TGTGCCAGCAGCGTAGTTGGCAGCGGGGTTGAGACCCAGTACTTC. Its protein is CASSVVGSGVETQYF.

This clonotype was counted ten times or more. The V and J genes are TRBV15 and TRBJ2-3; maybe TRBD2 (5 bases). This CDR3 region has 16 residues. V gave up 4 bases and J gave up 3 bases, with 17 bases separating them. Germline CDR1 and CDR2: LNHNV and YYDKDF (reference sequence). CDR3 residues: CATSTLLSAKTDTQYF. CDR3 DNA sequence: TGTGCCACCAGCACCCTTCTTAGCGCGAAAACAGATACGCAGTATTTT.

This clonotype was recorded at least ten times. The chain combines TRBV29-1 with TRBJ1-2; no reliable D call. Trimming removed 4 bases at V and 7 bases at J, with 13 bases between. The CDR3 sequence is 12 residues long. The V gene's germline CDR1 is SQVTM and CDR2 ANQGSEA. This CDR3 reads CSVGTVRPGYTF. The CDR3 DNA sequence: TGCAGCGTTGGTACGGTTAGACCTGGCTACACCTTC.

The J gene is TRBJ2-5, the V gene TRBV6-6; TRBD1 matches at 8 bases. Germline CDR1 is MNHNY and CDR2 is SVGAGI (reference sequence). This CDR3 contains 13 residues. V was clipped by 6 bases and J by 3 bases; unmatched bases: 3. Here the CDR3 DNA reads TGTGCCAGCAGGATGACAGGGGAAGAGACCCAGTACTTC. As protein: CASRMTGEETQYF.

This rearrangement joins TRBV6-2 or TRBV6-3 to TRBJ2-2; D perhaps matches TRBD2 (5 bases). The CDR3 contains 14 residues. From germline, CDR1 is MNHEY and CDR2 SVGEGT. Between the trimmed V and J ends, which lost 2 bases and 4 bases, there was a span of 8 bases. The CDR3, as DNA: TGTGCCAGCAGTTACACTAGTGCCACCGGGGAGCTGTTTTTT. It encodes CASSYTSATGELFF.

The V and J genes are TRBV10-3 and TRBJ1-1; TRBD1 matches at 7 bases. V lost 4 bases, J lost 1 base, and 9 bases stayed unmatched. The CDR3 contains 16 residues. CDR1 ENHRY and CDR2 SYGVKD come from the germline V gene. CDR3 sequence (DNA): TGTGCCATCAGTGGCGACAGGGCTATTCAGAACACTGAAGCTTTCTTT. Protein product: CAISGDRAIQNTEAFF.

This clonotype has just a few counts. The chain couples TRBV5-1 to TRBJ2-3; 9 bases line up with TRBD2. The CDR3 spans 15 residues. Looked up from germline, CDR1 is SGHRS and CDR2 is YFSETQ. Unmatched junction bases numbered 4, after V lost 5 bases and J lost 0 bases. In DNA, the CDR3 is TGCGCCAGCAGAGGTAGCGGGGGTAGCACAGATACGCAGTATTTT. Translated: CASRGSGGSTDTQYF.

The J gene is TRBJ2-2, the V gene TRBV5-1; D gene ambiguous. This CDR3 is built from 15 residues. V was pared by 0 bases and J by 4 bases, with 10 bases between. The germline CDR1 and CDR2 sequences are SGHRS and YFSETQ. The CDR3 DNA sequence: TGCGCCAGCAGCTTGGCGGGCAGTAGCACCGGGGAGCTGTTTTTT. It codes for CASSLAGSSTGELFF.

This clonotype has more than one count but fewer than ten. V and J are TRBV4-3 and TRBJ2-1; the D is unclear. V gave up 0 bases and J gave up 4 bases, with 13 bases separating them. The CDR3 consists of 16 residues. CDR1 and CDR2 from the germline V gene are LGHNA and YSLEER. This CDR3 reads CASSQDLASLYNEQFF. DNA for the CDR3: TGCGCCAGCAGCCAAGATCTGGCAAGTTTATACAATGAGCAGTTCTTC.

The chain recombines TRBV7-3 with TRBJ2-1; 14 bases match TRBD2. V lost 0 bases and J lost 8; bases outside the gene matches: 3. The V gene's germline CDR1 is SGHTA and CDR2 FQGTGA. CDR3 size: 16 residues. CDR3: CASSLTGTSGSHEQFF. The CDR3 DNA sequence: TGTGCCAGCAGCTTAACGGGGACTAGCGGGAGCCATGAGCAGTTCTTC.

The sample holds many counts of this clonotype. The J gene is TRBJ1-2, the V gene TRBV5-1; no clear D. Germline V gene data show CDR1 as SGHRS and CDR2 as YFSETQ. The CDR3 covers 14 residues. V lost 4 bases to trimming and J lost 0 bases, with 10 bases between them. The CDR3 DNA reads as TGCGCCAGCAGCCCATCGCGGGCTAACTATGGCTACACCTTC. Protein: CASSPSRANYGYTF.